This TCR beta chain was profiled in a study of OX40 agonist ivuxolimab in advanced cancers. Regarding the complete study: The costimulatory receptor OX40 (CD134) was targeted by ivuxolimab, a fully human IgG2 agonistic monoclonal antibody. The monotherapy dose-escalation portion (N of about 50 patients) of the phase I ivuxolimab trial is reported in the paper. The point of sequencing TCRbeta in the periphery was to test whether ivuxolimab changed TCR sequence diversity and drove clonal T-cell expansion. Partial responses were achieved by three dose-escalation patients, of whom one had hepatocellular carcinoma and two had cutaneous melanoma. Of the roughly 54 patients in dose escalation, about 20 had hepatocellular carcinoma, some 15 had melanoma, 9 had renal cell carcinoma and 9 had head and neck cancer. A male proportion of about 79% and a mean age of approximately 61 years, ranging from roughly 20 to 80, were recorded for the dose-escalation cohort. Patients were allowed to have had prior anti-PD-1, anti-PD-L1 or anti-CTLA-4 therapy, and around 40% of the dose-escalation patients had previously received checkpoint inhibitors. Intravenous ivuxolimab was administered to patients every 2 weeks at six dose levels: 0.01, 0.1, 0.3, 1.5, 3 and 10 mg/kg.

What the authors observed across the whole study: Low levels of normalized T-cell clonal expansion were also seen in some patients who did not respond. Which antigens the clonally expanded peripheral T cells were specific for was not determined. At doses from 0.1 to 3.0 mg/kg, clonal expansion was seen in both CD4+ and CD8+ blood T cells between baseline and week 6. After ivuxolimab, expanded clones were on average more numerous among CD8+ T cells than among CD4+ T cells. In the 0.1-3.0 mg/kg groups, partial responders were among the patients with the lowest normalized peripheral clonal expansion, particularly in CD8+ T cells.

Including cysteine and phenylalanine, the CDR3 has 14 amino acids. Only CDR3 DNA is held: 42 bases, read in frame from base 1. The germline V gene (reference sequence) sets CDR1 to MNHEY and CDR2 to SMNVEV. V and J are truncated by 4 bases and 2 bases respectively, leaving an intervening sequence of 12 bases. As regards this clone: Its cognate antigen has yet to be identified. Nothing much larger sits one base from this clone, and base qualities are not available.

The trial excluded patients who had a history of autoimmune disease or were on systemic immunosuppression. Peripheral blood for TCR sequencing was collected from all dose cohorts at baseline, on cycle 4 day 1, and on cycle 7 day 1. Samples were obtained from an open-label, multicenter, first-in-human phase I dose-escalation trial of ivuxolimab. The trial enrolled adults with locally advanced or metastatic head and neck squamous cell, hepatocellular, melanoma or renal cell carcinoma. Before TCR sequencing, CD4+ and CD8+ T cells were separately sorted from peripheral blood. For sequencing of the TCRbeta CDR3 region, genomic DNA was extracted from the sorted cells. The immunoSEQ Assay was used for sequencing of TCRbeta CDR3 regions. In its TCRdb copy, this immuneACCESS table keeps in-frame sequences only and misses some clones. Where compared with another copy, unresolved V genes explain less than half of these, and the others have no known cause. This sample is represented by about 68,000 clones; 83% of them were singletons. The ten largest account for 1.4% to 1.5% of the sample.

The sequencing here drew on CD4+ or CD8+ T cells sorted from blood, taken in a trial of the OX40 agonist ivuxolimab. The chain couples TRBV27 to TRBJ2-7, with no D gene named confidently. This TCR came from an adult with an advanced solid tumor such as melanoma, head and neck, liver or kidney cancer. The CDR3 protein sequence reads: CASSYNANPYEQYF. The sequence in DNA is TGTGCCAGCAGTTATAATGCCAATCCCTACGAGCAGTACTTC.